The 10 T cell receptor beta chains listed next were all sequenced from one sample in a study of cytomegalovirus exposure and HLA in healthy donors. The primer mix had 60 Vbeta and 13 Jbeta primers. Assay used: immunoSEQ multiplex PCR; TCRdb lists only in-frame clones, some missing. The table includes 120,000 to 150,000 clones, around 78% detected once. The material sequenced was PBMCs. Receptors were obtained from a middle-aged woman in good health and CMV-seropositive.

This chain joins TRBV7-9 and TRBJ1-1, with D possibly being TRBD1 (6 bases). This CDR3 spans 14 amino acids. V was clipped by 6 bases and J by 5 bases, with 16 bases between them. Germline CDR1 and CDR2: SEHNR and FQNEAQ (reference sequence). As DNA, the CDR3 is TGTGCCAGCAGACCCCGGGGGGCATGGACTGAAGCTTTCTTT. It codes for CASRPRGAWTEAFF.

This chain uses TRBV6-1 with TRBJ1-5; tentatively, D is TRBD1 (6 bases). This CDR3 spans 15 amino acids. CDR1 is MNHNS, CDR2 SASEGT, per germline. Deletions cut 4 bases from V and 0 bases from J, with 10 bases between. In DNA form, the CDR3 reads TGTGCCAGCAGTGGGGGGGGCCATAGCAATCAGCCCCAGCATTTT. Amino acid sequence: CASSGGGHSNQPQHF.

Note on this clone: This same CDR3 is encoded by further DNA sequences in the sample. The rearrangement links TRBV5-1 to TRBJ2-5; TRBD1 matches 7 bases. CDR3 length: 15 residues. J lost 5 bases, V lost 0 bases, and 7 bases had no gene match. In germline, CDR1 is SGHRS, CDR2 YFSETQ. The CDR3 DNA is TGCGCCAGCAGCTTGGAGCAGGGACAGTGGGAGACCCAGTACTTC. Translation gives CASSLEQGQWETQYF. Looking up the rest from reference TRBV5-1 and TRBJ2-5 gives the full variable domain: KAGVTQTPRYLIKTRGQQVTLSCSPISGHRSVSWYQQTPGQGLQFLFEYFSETQRNKGNFPGRFSGRQFSNSRSEMNVSTLELGDSALYLCASSLEQGQWETQYFGPGTRLLVL.

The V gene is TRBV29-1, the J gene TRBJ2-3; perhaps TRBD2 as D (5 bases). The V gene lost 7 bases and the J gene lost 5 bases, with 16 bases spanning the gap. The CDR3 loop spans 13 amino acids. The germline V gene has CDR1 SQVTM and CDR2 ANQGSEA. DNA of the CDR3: TGCAGCGGAGCTCAAGGGAGTAGAGATACGCAGTATTTT. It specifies CSGAQGSRDTQYF.

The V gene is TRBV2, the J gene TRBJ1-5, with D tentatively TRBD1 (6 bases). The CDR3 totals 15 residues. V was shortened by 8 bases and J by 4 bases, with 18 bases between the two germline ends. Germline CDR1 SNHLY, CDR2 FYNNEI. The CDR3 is CASQNWGGGNQPQHF. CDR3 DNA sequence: TGTGCCAGCCAGAATTGGGGAGGGGGGAATCAGCCCCAGCATTTT. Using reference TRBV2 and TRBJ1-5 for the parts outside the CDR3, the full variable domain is EPEVTQTPSHQVTQMGQEVILRCVPISNHLYFYWYRQILGQKVEFLVSFYNNEISEKSEIFDDQFSVERPDGSNFTLKIRSTKLEDSAMYFCASQNWGGGNQPQHFGDGTRLSIL.

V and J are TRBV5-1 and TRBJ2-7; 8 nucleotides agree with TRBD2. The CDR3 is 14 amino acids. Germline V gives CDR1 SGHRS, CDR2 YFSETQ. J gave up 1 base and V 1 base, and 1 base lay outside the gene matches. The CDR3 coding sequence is TGCGCCAGCAGCTTGTCTAGCGGGTCCTACGAGCAGTACTTC. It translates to CASSLSSGSYEQYF.

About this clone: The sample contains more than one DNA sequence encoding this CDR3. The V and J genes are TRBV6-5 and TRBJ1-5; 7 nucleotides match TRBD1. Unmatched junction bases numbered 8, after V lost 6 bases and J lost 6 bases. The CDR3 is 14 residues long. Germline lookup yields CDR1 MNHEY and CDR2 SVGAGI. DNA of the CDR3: TGTGCCAGCAGCGTCAGCTCAGGGGGTCAGCCCCAGCATTTT. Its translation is CASSVSSGGQPQHF.

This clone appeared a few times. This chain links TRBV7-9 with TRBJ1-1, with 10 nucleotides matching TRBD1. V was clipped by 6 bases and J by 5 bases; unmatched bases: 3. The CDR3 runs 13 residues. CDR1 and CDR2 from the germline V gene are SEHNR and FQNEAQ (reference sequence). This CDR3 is CASSSGQGTEAFF. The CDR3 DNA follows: TGTGCCAGCAGTTCGGGACAGGGGACTGAAGCTTTCTTT.

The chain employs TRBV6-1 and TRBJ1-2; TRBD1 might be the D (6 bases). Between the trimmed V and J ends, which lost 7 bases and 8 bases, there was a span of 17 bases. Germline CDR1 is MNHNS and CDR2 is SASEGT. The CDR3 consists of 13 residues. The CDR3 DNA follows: TGTGCCAGCACATTGAGATCAGGGGACGGCTACACCTTC. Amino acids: CASTLRSGDGYTF.

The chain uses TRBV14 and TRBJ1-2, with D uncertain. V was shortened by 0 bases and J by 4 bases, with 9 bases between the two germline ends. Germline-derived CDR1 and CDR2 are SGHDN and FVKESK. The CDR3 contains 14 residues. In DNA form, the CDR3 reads TGTGCCAGCAGCCAAGATGAGGGCTCCTATGGCTACACCTTC. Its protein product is CASSQDEGSYGYTF. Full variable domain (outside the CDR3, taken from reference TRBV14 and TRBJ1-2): EAGVTQFPSHSVIEKGQTVTLRCDPISGHDNLYWYRRVMGKEIKFLLHFVKESKQDESGMPNNRFLAERTGGTYSTLKVQPAELEDSGVYFCASSQDEGSYGYTFGSGTRLTVV.